This TCR beta chain was found in a study of read filtering for tumor transcriptome and immune sequencing. Across the whole study: The cohort had around 18 men and approximately 13 women aged roughly 40 to 90, mean roughly 66 years. The study, taken as a whole, reports: In IR-seq, single-read clonotypes were approximately 83% of clonotypes but 3% to 3.5% of reads.

V was cut by 5 bases and J by 7 bases, with 12 bases left in between. The germline gives CDR1 DFQATT, CDR2 SNEGSKA (reference sequence). CDR3 size: 12 residues. In this sample, this clonotype turned up many times. The target antigen is unknown. Molecular barcoded adaptors covering alpha/delta and beta/gamma chains were used on about 0.4 ug RNA. TCRdb reprocessed the reads via MiXCR and lists one record per CDR3 protein. The table includes about 86,000 distinct CDR3 sequences, over 9% detected once. Sequencing used a population of CD138-negative cells sorted from bone marrow. The clonotype was recovered from a donor at least 40 years old with multiple myeloma. This chain links TRBV20-1 with TRBJ2-1; D is possibly TRBD1 (5 bases). CDR3 sequence reads: CSAPGNFNEQFF. CDR3 in DNA: TGCAGTGCTCCAGGGAACTTTAATGAGCAGTTCTTC.